This TCR beta chain originates from a study of T-cell memory formation after mild COVID-19. This clonotype came up a few times. MiXCR, run by TCRdb on the 5' RACE reads, gives a single entry per CDR3 protein. The data contain 150,000 to 200,000 distinct CDR3 sequences, about 9.9% of them seen just once; the ten biggest clones take up 3.8%. The CDR3 is 17 residues long. Trimming cost V 0 bases and J 4 bases, with 18 bases left between them. Looked up from germline, CDR1 is LGHNA and CDR2 is YSLEER. This sequence originates from a man aged 18-30 years who had mild COVID-19 (a few samples of this study predate the infection). Cell type and time point are not known. The sequencing sample was made of PBMCs or a T cell subset sorted from them (not recorded which). V usage is TRBV4-3 and J usage is TRBJ2-5, with D perhaps matching TRBD1 (5 bases). CDR3 residues: CASSQDPYIGQGETQYF. As DNA, the CDR3 is TGCGCCAGCAGCCAAGATCCGTATATAGGCCAGGGAGAGACCCAGTACTTC.